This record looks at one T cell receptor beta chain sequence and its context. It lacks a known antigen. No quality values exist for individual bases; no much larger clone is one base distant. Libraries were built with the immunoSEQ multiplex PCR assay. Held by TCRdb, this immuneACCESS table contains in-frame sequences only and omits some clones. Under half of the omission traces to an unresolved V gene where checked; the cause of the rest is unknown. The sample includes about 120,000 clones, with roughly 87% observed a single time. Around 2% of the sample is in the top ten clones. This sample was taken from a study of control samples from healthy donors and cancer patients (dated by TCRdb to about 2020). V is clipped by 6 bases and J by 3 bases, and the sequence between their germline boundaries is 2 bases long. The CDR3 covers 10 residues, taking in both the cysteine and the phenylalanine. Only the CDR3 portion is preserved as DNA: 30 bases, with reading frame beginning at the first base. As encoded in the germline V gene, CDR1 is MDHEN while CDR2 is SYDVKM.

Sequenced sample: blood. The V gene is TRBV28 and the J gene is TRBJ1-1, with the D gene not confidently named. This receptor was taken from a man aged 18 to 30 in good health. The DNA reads TGTGCCAGCAGAGACACTGAAGCTTTCTTT. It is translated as CASRDTEAFF.